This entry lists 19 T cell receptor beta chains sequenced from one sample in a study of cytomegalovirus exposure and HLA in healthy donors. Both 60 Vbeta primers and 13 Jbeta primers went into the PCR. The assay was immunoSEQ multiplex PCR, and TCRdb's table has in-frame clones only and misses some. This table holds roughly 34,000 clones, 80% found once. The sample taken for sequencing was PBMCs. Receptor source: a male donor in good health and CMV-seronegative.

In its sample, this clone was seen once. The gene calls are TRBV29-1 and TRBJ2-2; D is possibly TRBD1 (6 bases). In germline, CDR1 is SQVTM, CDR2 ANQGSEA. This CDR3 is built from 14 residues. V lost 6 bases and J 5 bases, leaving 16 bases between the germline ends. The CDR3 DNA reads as TGCAGCGTCTCAGGGGTTTCAGGGACCGGGGAGCTGTTTTTT. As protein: CSVSGVSGTGELFF.

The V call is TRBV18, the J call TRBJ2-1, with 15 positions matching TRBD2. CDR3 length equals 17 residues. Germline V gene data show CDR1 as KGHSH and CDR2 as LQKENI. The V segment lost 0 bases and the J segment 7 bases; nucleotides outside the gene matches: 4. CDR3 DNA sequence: TGTGCCAGCTCACCACCGTGGACTAGCGGGAGGGGGAATGAGCAGTTCTTC. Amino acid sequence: CASSPPWTSGRGNEQFF.

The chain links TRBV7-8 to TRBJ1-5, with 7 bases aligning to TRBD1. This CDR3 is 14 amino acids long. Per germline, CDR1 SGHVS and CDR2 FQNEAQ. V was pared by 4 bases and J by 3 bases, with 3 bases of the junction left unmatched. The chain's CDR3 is CASSSGTDNQPQHF. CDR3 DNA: TGTGCCAGCAGCTCCGGGACAGACAATCAGCCCCAGCATTTT.

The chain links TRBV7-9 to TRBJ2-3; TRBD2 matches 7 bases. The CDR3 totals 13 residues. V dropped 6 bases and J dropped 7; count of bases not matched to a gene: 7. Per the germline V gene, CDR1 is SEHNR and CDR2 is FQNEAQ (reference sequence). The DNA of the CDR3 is TGTGCCAGCAGTCCACTAGCGAGAAATACGCAGTATTTT. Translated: CASSPLARNTQYF.

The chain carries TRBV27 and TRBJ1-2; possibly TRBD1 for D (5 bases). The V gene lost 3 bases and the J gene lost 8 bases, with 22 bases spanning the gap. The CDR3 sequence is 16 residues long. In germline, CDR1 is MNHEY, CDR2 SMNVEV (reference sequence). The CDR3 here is CASSFSHSPGHGGYTF. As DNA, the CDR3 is TGTGCCAGCAGTTTTAGCCACTCCCCCGGACACGGCGGCTACACCTTC.

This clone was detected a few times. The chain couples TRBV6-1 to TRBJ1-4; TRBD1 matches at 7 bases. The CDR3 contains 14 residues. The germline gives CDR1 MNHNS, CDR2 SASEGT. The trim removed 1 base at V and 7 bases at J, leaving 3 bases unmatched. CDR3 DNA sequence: TGTGCCAGCAGTGAAGGACAGGGTTCTGAAAAACTGTTTTTT. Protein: CASSEGQGSEKLFF.

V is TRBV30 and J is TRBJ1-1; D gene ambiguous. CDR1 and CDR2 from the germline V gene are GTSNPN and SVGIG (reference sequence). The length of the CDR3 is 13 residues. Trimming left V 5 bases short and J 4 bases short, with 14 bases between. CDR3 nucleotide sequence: TGTGCCTGGGCCCGTAACGAGGCCACTGAAGCTTTCTTT. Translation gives CAWARNEATEAFF. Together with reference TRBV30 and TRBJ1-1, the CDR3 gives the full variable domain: SQTIHQWPATLVQPVGSPLSLECTVEGTSNPNLYWYRQAAGRGLQLLFYSVGIGQISSEVPQNLSASRPQDRQFILSSKKLLLSDSGFYLCAWARNEATEAFFGQGTRLTVV.

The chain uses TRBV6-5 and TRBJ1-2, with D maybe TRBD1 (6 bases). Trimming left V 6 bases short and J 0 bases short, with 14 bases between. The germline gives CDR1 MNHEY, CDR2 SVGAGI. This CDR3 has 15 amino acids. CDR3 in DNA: TGTGCCAGCAGCCCCACAGGGAAGCCTAACTATGGCTACACCTTC. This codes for CASSPTGKPNYGYTF.

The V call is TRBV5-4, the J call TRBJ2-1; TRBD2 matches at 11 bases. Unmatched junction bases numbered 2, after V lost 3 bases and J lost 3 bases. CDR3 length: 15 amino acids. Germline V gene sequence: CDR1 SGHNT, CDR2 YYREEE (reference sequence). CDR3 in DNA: TGTGCCAGCAGCTCGGGACTAGCGGACTACAATGAGCAGTTCTTC. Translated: CASSSGLADYNEQFF. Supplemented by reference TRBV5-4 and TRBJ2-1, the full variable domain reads ETGVTQSPTHLIKTRGQQVTLRCSSQSGHNTVSWYQQALGQGPQFIFQYYREEENGRGNFPPRFSGLQFPNYSSELNVNALELDDSALYLCASSSGLADYNEQFFGPGTRLTVL.

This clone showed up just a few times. In DNA, the CDR3 is TGTGCCAGCAGTGACGGGACTTGGGCTCACGAGCAGTACTTC. Its translation: CASSDGTWAHEQYF. The chain combines TRBV25-1 with TRBJ2-7, with D perhaps TRBD2 (6 bases). There are 14 residues in the CDR3. The germline V and J ends were trimmed by 3 bases and 5 bases, with 14 bases remaining between them. CDR1 is MGHDK, CDR2 SYGVNS, per germline.

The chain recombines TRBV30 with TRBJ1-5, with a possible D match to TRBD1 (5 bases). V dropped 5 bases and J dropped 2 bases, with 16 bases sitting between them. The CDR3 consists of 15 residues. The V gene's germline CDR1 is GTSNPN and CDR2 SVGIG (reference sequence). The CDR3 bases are TGTGCCTGGTCCATCAACGTAGGGGGCAATCAGCCCCAGCATTTT. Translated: CAWSINVGGNQPQHF.

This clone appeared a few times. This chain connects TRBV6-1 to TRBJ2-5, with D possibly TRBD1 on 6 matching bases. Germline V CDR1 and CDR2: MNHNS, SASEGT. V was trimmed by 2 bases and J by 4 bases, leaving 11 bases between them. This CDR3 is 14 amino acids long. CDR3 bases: TGTGCCAGCAGTGAATATCAGGGGCCAGAGACCCAGTACTTC. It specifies CASSEYQGPETQYF.

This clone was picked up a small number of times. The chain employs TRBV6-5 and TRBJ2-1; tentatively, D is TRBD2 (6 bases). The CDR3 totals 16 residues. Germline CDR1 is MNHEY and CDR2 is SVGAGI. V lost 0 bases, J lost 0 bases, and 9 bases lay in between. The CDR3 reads CASSYSYGSSYNEQFF. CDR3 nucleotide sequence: TGTGCCAGCAGTTACTCATACGGGAGCTCCTACAATGAGCAGTTCTTC.

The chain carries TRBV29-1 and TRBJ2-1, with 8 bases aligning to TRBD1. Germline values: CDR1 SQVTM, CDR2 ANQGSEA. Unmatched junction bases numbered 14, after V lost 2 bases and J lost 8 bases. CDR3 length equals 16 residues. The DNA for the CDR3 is TGCAGCGTTGAATTAGCCAGGGGGCCCCGGGTGGATGAGCAGTTCTTC. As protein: CSVELARGPRVDEQFF.

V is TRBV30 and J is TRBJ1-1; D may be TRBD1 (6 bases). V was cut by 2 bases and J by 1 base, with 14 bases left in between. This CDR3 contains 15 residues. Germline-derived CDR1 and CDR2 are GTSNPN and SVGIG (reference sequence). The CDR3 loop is CAWSPVGQPNTEAFF. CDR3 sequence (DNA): TGTGCCTGGAGTCCCGTCGGACAGCCGAACACTGAAGCTTTCTTT. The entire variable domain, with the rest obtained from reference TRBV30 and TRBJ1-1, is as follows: SQTIHQWPATLVQPVGSPLSLECTVEGTSNPNLYWYRQAAGRGLQLLFYSVGIGQISSEVPQNLSASRPQDRQFILSSKKLLLSDSGFYLCAWSPVGQPNTEAFFGQGTRLTVV.

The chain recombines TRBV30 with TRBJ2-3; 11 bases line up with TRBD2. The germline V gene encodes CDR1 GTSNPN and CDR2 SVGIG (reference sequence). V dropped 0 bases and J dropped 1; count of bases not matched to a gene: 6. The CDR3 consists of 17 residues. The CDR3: CAWSVLAGGYGTDTQYF. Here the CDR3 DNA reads TGTGCCTGGAGTGTGCTAGCGGGAGGATATGGCACAGATACGCAGTATTTT.

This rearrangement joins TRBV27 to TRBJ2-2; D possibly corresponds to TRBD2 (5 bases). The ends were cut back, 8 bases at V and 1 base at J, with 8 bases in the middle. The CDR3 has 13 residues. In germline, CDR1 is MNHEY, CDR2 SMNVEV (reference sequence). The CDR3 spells CASVAGNTGELFF. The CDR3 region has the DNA TGTGCCAGCGTGGCGGGGAACACCGGGGAGCTGTTTTTT.

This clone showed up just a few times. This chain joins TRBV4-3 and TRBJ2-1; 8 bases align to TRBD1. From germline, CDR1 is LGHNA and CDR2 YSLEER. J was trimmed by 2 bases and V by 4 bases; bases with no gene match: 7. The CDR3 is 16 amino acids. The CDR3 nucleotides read TGCGCCAGCAGCCCTTTCGGACAGGGAGCCTACAATGAGCAGTTCTTC. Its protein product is CASSPFGQGAYNEQFF.

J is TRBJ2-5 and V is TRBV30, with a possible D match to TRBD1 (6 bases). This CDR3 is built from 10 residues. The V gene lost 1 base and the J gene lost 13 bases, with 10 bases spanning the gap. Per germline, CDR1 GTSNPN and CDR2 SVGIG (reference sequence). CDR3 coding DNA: TGTGCCTGGAGTGGGGGACACCTGTACTTC. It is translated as CAWSGGHLYF.